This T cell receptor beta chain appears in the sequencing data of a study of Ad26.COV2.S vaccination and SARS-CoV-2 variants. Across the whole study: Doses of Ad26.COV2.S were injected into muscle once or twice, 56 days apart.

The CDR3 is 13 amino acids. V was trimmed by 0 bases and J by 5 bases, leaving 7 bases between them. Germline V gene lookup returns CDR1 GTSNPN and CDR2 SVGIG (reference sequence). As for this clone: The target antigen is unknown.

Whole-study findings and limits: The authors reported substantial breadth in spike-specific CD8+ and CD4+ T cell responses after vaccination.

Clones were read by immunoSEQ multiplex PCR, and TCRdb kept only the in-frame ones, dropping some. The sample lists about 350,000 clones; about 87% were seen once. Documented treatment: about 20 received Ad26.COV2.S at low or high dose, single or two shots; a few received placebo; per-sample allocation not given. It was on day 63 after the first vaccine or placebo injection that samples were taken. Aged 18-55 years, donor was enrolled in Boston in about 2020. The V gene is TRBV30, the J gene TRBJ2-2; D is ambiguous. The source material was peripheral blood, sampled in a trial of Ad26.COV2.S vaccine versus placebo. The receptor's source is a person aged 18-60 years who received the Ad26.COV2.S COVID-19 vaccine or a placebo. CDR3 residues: CAWSVGLTGELFF. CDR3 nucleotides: TGTGCCTGGAGTGTTGGCCTGACCGGGGAGCTGTTTTTT.